This entry concerns a single T cell receptor (beta chain). The antigen is undetermined. RNA totalling roughly 0.5 to 1 ug underwent reverse transcription with random hexamers. A single record per CDR3 protein comes from TCRdb applying MiXCR to the immunoSEQ multiplex PCR reads. The sample has approximately 190,000 distinct CDR3 sequences, 90% to 97% seen once. This specimen belongs to a study of CD8 T cells in Susac syndrome. Study-wide findings and caveats: A relatively small number of individuals underwent TCR sequencing and HLA analysis.

The germline CDR1 and CDR2 sequences are SGHVS and FQNEAQ. The V and J ends lost 1 base and 3 bases respectively, with 15 bases between them. The CDR3 extends over 16 amino acids. In Susac syndrome patients, recently defined diagnostic criteria for definite or probable disease were met. The specimen sequenced was CD4+ T cells from PBMCs. V and J are TRBV7-8 and TRBJ1-1; tentative D call: TRBD1 (5 bases). The TCR comes from a human donor with Susac syndrome. CDR3 region: CASSLGPLQVDTEAFF. CDR3 DNA sequence: TGTGCCAGCAGCTTAGGCCCTTTACAGGTCGACACTGAAGCTTTCTTT.